The TCR beta chain described here comes from a study of lymphopenia after photon versus proton radiotherapy (dated by TCRdb to the late 2010s). Looking at the study overall: The study compared the immunological effects of photon versus proton radiation therapy in patients with gastrointestinal tumors who developed high-grade lymphopenia. The cohort comprised about 19 patients with gastrointestinal tumors who received either photon or proton therapy and then developed lymphopenia. The goal of the study was to describe how the two radiation modalities differ in their effects on the immune system. Overall study results and their limits: During treatment, patients who received photon therapy lost naive T cells and TCR diversity and gained effector/memory populations, whereas patients who received proton therapy remained relatively stable. Once the lymphocyte count had reached its nadir, the repertoires of photon-treated patients showed oligoclonal expansion, particularly of CD8+ Temra cells, and this expansion drove the decline in diversity. The authors looked at the survival association only in patients who died, and they framed better survival with proton therapy as a possibility rather than a demonstrated result. Across the cohort, among patients who died, a greater drop in TCR diversity after the nadir was inversely correlated with overall survival time.

Details on this clone: It lacks a known antigen. Base qualities are missing; no much larger clone stands one base away.

The library was obtained by the immunoSEQ multiplex PCR assay. Deep sequencing of rearranged TCR beta loci, alongside multiparametric flow cytometry, was used to profile T cell repertoires. TCRdb re-hosts the immuneACCESS table, in-frame sequences only. Its copies lack some clones; in the studies checked, an unresolved V gene accounts for under half of them, and the cause for the rest is not known. In this sample the table shows around 42,000 clones, 85% of which occur a single time. The ten largest make up 2.2% of the sample. V has 11 bases trimmed and J has 2 bases trimmed; junction bases matching no gene number 6. The CDR3 runs 13 amino acids, cysteine and phenylalanine included. The kept DNA is CDR3 alone, 39 bases in frame from the first base. CDR1 and CDR2, per the germline V gene, are ENHRY and SYGVKD.

The V and J genes are TRBV10-3 and TRBJ2-3, with 8 bases in between that match TRBD1. Sequences were derived from peripheral blood, sampled from a patient treated with photon-based radiotherapy. The clonotype comes from a man aged 40-49 years with gastric cancer. The CDR3 protein sequence reads: CAYGTGNTDTQYF. The base sequence is TGTGCCTATGGGACAGGAAACACAGATACGCAGTATTTT.